One sample yielded the 17 T cell receptor beta chains listed below, sequenced in a study of OX40 agonist ivuxolimab in advanced cancers. The assay was immunoSEQ multiplex PCR, and TCRdb's table has in-frame clones only and misses some. Of about 70,000 clones listed, around nine tenths are singletons. This sample comprised CD4+ or CD8+ T cells sorted from blood, obtained in a trial of the OX40 agonist ivuxolimab. The receptors derive from an adult with an advanced solid tumor such as melanoma, head and neck, liver or kidney cancer.

J is TRBJ1-2 and V is TRBV6-6; D remains ambiguous. CDR1 is MNHNY and CDR2 is SVGAGI in the germline V gene (reference sequence). With 3 bases removed from V and 4 bases from J, the gap between germline ends came to 15 bases. This CDR3 has 15 amino acids. The CDR3 protein is CASSYQAGQSYGYTF. In nucleotides, the CDR3 is TGTGCCAGCAGTTATCAGGCTGGGCAGTCCTATGGCTACACCTTC.

The CDR3 DNA follows: TGTGCCAGCTTAAGGCCGGGAGGCTACACCTTC. Its protein is CASLRPGGYTF. The chain is built from TRBV28 and TRBJ1-2; D not certain. The CDR3 spans 11 residues. CDR1 and CDR2 (germline): MDHEN, SYDVKM. Trimming stripped 8 bases from V and 8 bases from J, with 12 bases between.

This clone was recorded only once. This chain uses TRBV5-1 with TRBJ2-3; 8 bases are a match to TRBD2. CDR3 length: 17 residues. After removal of 3 bases from V and 3 bases from J, the junction contained 12 bases not matched to a gene. Germline CDR1 is SGHRS and CDR2 is YFSETQ. In DNA form, the CDR3 reads TGCGCCAGCAGCTGGGGAGGGAGCGGGAGCCGAACAGATACGCAGTATTTT. It yields the protein CASSWGGSGSRTDTQYF.

The chain couples TRBV5-5 to TRBJ2-7; TRBD1 matches at 7 bases. J gave up 2 bases and V 4 bases, and 9 bases lay outside the gene matches. CDR1 SGHKS and CDR2 YYEKEE come from the germline V gene (reference sequence). The CDR3 is 15 residues long. This CDR3 reads CASSLSSGQTYEQYF. In nucleotides, the CDR3 is TGTGCCAGCAGCCTATCCTCGGGACAGACCTACGAGCAGTACTTC.

The chain recombines TRBV4-2 with TRBJ1-3; TRBD1 matches 7 bases. Per the germline V gene, CDR1 is LGHNA and CDR2 is YNFKEQ. With 1 base clipped from V and 1 base from J, the junction kept 1 base outside the gene matches. CDR3 length: 15 amino acids. CDR3 sequence (DNA): TGTGCCAGCAGCCAAGTCAGGGGGTCTGGAAACACCATATATTTT. As protein: CASSQVRGSGNTIYF.

V usage is TRBV27 and J usage is TRBJ1-2; possibly TRBD1 for D (5 bases). The CDR3 spans 16 residues. Germline lookup yields CDR1 MNHEY and CDR2 SMNVEV (reference sequence). Trimming took 2 bases from V and 4 from J, leaving 17 bases between them. The CDR3 coding sequence is TGTGCCAGCAGTTTACTCCCCGGAGCAGGGTCCTATGGCTACACCTTC. This sequence encodes CASSLLPGAGSYGYTF.

The chain employs TRBV28 and TRBJ1-4, with D possibly being TRBD1 (6 bases). The CDR3 runs 15 residues. Germline CDR1 MDHEN, CDR2 SYDVKM. Between the trimmed V and J ends, which lost 3 bases and 1 base, there was a span of 9 bases. CDR3 in DNA: TGTGCCAGCAGTTTGACCAGGGGAACTAATGAAAAACTGTTTTTT. Amino acids: CASSLTRGTNEKLFF.

The V call is TRBV5-8, the J call TRBJ2-6; the D is unclear. This CDR3 is built from 16 residues. V was trimmed by 4 bases and J by 0 bases, leaving 11 bases between them. CDR1 SGHTS and CDR2 YDEGEE come from the germline V gene. DNA of the CDR3: TGTGCCAGCAGCGGTGGGCGGAACTCTGGGGCCAACGTCCTGACTTTC. This sequence encodes CASSGGRNSGANVLTF.

The V call is TRBV28, the J call TRBJ1-2; 11 bases agree with TRBD1. V lost 8 bases and J lost 6; bases outside the gene matches: 2. This CDR3 has 12 residues. CDR1 is MDHEN, CDR2 SYDVKM, per germline. CDR3 loop: CASLGQGDGYTF. The CDR3 bases are TGTGCCAGCCTGGGACAGGGGGATGGCTACACCTTC.

CDR3 region: CASSLTGTYEQYF. The CDR3 DNA sequence: TGCGCCAGCAGCTTGACAGGGACCTACGAGCAGTACTTC. This rearrangement joins TRBV5-1 to TRBJ2-7, with D maybe TRBD1 (6 bases). Per germline, CDR1 SGHRS and CDR2 YFSETQ. The CDR3 spans 13 residues. Trimming took off 1 base at V and 2 bases at J, with 7 bases between the two ends.

The rearrangement uses TRBV5-8 and TRBJ1-4; the match to TRBD1 covers 9 bases. The CDR3 is made up of 16 amino acids. Germline V gene data show CDR1 as SGHTS and CDR2 as YDEGEE. J was trimmed by 3 bases and V by 3 bases; bases with no gene match: 6. The CDR3 protein is CASSSPGQGPNEKLFF. DNA of the CDR3: TGTGCCAGCAGCTCTCCGGGACAGGGCCCTAATGAAAAACTGTTTTTT.

This clone was picked up one time. The chain joins TRBV27 to TRBJ2-1; weak D call: TRBD1 (6 bases). The CDR3 consists of 13 residues. Deletions cut 7 bases from V and 6 bases from J, with 13 bases between. Germline lookup yields CDR1 MNHEY and CDR2 SMNVEV (reference sequence). The CDR3 protein is CASKVVGANEQFF. CDR3 in DNA: TGTGCCAGCAAAGTCGTGGGGGCCAATGAGCAGTTCTTC.

The chain is built from TRBV7-2 and TRBJ2-3; 7 bases fit TRBD1. The CDR3 spans 14 residues. Germline assignment: CDR1 SGHTA and CDR2 FQGNSA. Germline trimming cut 4 bases from V and 10 bases from J; bases unmatched to any gene: 11. CDR3 sequence reads: CASSYRDSKHSQYF. The CDR3 nucleotides read TGTGCCAGCAGCTACCGGGACAGCAAACATTCGCAGTATTTT.

This chain connects TRBV11-3 to TRBJ2-1; D not resolved. The CDR3 covers 12 residues. V gave up 4 bases and J gave up 7 bases, with 8 bases separating them. Germline-derived CDR1 and CDR2 are SGHNT and YENEEA. The CDR3: CASSSLWNEQFF. CDR3 bases: TGTGCCAGCAGCTCCCTATGGAATGAGCAGTTCTTC.

The chain combines TRBV7-6 with TRBJ2-5; D unresolved. Judging by the DNA end, TRBJ2-7 fits better; the J call may be wrong. The CDR3 is 12 amino acids. Germline-derived CDR1 and CDR2 are SGHVS and FNYEAQ. The CDR3 nucleotides read TGTGCCAGCAGCTTAGAGAGGTACGAGCAGTACTTC. Amino acids: CASSLERYEQYF.

The chain is built from TRBV7-9 and TRBJ2-7; D not certain. Trimming removed 3 bases at V and 5 bases at J, with 8 bases between. Germline CDR1 reads SEHNR; CDR2 reads FQNEAQ (reference sequence). CDR3 length: 12 amino acids. The CDR3 loop is CASSLALDEQYF. The CDR3 nucleotides are TGTGCCAGCAGCTTGGCCCTGGACGAGCAGTACTTC.

The chain links TRBV25-1 to TRBJ2-1; no clear D gene. The V and J ends lost 0 bases and 7 bases respectively, with 7 bases between them. CDR1 and CDR2 from the germline V gene are MGHDK and SYGVNS. This CDR3 is built from 13 residues. Here the CDR3 reads CASSEYRLNEQFF. Here the CDR3 DNA reads TGTGCCAGCAGTGAATATAGGTTGAATGAGCAGTTCTTC.